The 16 T cell receptor beta chains below all came from one sample that was sequenced in a study of cytomegalovirus exposure and HLA in healthy donors. 60 Vbeta and 13 Jbeta primers were used in PCR. Here immunoSEQ multiplex PCR was the method, and the copy in TCRdb shows in-frame clones only, minus some. The sample shows 150,000 to 200,000 clones, roughly 88% of them seen only once. Sequenced sample: PBMCs. These receptors came from a man in his late teens or twenties in good health and CMV-seropositive.

Remarks on this clone: A read error may account for a junction end that differs from germline. The chain links TRBV4-1 to TRBJ1-2; unclear D gene. The CDR3 spans 14 residues. Germline-derived CDR1 and CDR2 are MGHRA and YSYEKL. The CDR3 here is CASNQVPANYGYTF. For the CDR3, the DNA is TGCGCCAGCAACCAAGTCCCGGCTAACTATGGCTACACCTTC.

V is TRBV5-1 and J is TRBJ1-3; D ambiguous. Germline CDR1 and CDR2: SGHRS and YFSETQ. The CDR3 has 15 residues. Trimming removed 0 bases at V and 3 bases at J, with 10 bases between. CDR3 in DNA: TGCGCCAGCAGCTTGGATGTTCGCAGTGGAAACACCATATATTTT. Translating it yields CASSLDVRSGNTIYF. Full variable domain (missing parts from reference TRBV5-1 and TRBJ1-3): KAGVTQTPRYLIKTRGQQVTLSCSPISGHRSVSWYQQTPGQGLQFLFEYFSETQRNKGNFPGRFSGRQFSNSRSEMNVSTLELGDSALYLCASSLDVRSGNTIYFGEGSWLTVV.

This clone has a single count. The V gene is TRBV30, the J gene TRBJ1-6; 8 nucleotides match TRBD1. This CDR3 is 15 amino acids long. Germline CDR1 GTSNPN, CDR2 SVGIG (reference sequence). V trimming: 2 bases; J trimming: 10 bases; junction bases outside the gene matches: 10. The CDR3 DNA reads TGTGCCTGGAGTCTTAACCGACAGGGGAGGTCACCCCTCCACTTT. Its translation: CAWSLNRQGRSPLHF. Full variable domain (remainder filled in from reference TRBV30 and TRBJ1-6): SQTIHQWPATLVQPVGSPLSLECTVEGTSNPNLYWYRQAAGRGLQLLFYSVGIGQISSEVPQNLSASRPQDRQFILSSKKLLLSDSGFYLCAWSLNRQGRSPLHFGNGTRLTVT.

V and J are TRBV6-4 and TRBJ2-1; maybe TRBD2 (7 bases). CDR3 length: 16 amino acids. CDR1 is MRHNA and CDR2 is SNTAGT in the germline V gene. The V end was cut by 2 bases, the J end by 7 bases, with 18 bases between. The CDR3 spells CASSDDGGGNVNEQFF. Written as DNA, the CDR3 is TGTGCCAGCAGTGACGATGGCGGGGGCAATGTAAATGAGCAGTTCTTC.

The V and J genes are TRBV7-2 and TRBJ2-1; D might be TRBD1 (5 bases). The V and J ends lost 0 bases and 4 bases respectively, with 7 bases between them. Germline V gives CDR1 SGHTA, CDR2 FQGNSA. The CDR3 totals 14 residues. The CDR3 spells CASSLATEYNEQFF. The CDR3, as DNA: TGTGCCAGCAGCTTAGCGACAGAATACAATGAGCAGTTCTTC.

Note on this clone: The junction departs from the called germline gene at one end, perhaps through a read error. The chain carries TRBV7-9 and TRBJ2-7, with 7 bases identical to TRBD1. Looked up from germline, CDR1 is SEHNR and CDR2 is FQNEAQ (reference sequence). The CDR3 extends over 12 amino acids. CDR3 in DNA: TGTTCCAGCAGCCAGACAGGGTTCGAGCAGTACTTC. Its protein product is CSSSQTGFEQYF.

The chain has TRBV29-1 and TRBJ2-2; 11 bases are shared with TRBD1. V was pared by 5 bases and J by 2 bases, with 1 base of the junction left unmatched. The CDR3 spans 14 residues. Germline V lookup: CDR1 SQVTM, CDR2 ANQGSEA. The chain's CDR3 is CSVRTGGNTGELFF. Here the CDR3 DNA reads TGCAGCGTTCGGACAGGGGGCAACACCGGGGAGCTGTTTTTT.

The gene calls are TRBV7-8 and TRBJ1-3; 7 bases agree with TRBD1. Germline CDR1 reads SGHVS; CDR2 reads FQNEAQ. V lost 1 base, J lost 0 bases, and 9 bases stayed unmatched. The CDR3 length is 18 residues. The CDR3 bases are TGTGCCAGCAGCTTAGTCCCGGCAGGGGGGAGCTCTGGAAACACCATATATTTT. It specifies CASSLVPAGGSSGNTIYF.

The chain is built from TRBV4-3 and TRBJ1-2; D is perhaps TRBD1 (6 bases). The ends were cut back, 4 bases at V and 2 bases at J, with 8 bases in the middle. CDR1 and CDR2 (germline): LGHNA, YSLEER. The CDR3 covers 13 residues. CDR3 in amino acids: CASSRDRNYGYTF. The CDR3 DNA sequence: TGCGCCAGCAGCCGTGACAGGAACTATGGCTACACCTTC.

This chain joins TRBV5-1 and TRBJ2-5; D remains unclear. V lost 4 bases and J lost 1, with 8 bases in between. Germline CDR1 SGHRS, CDR2 YFSETQ. The length of the CDR3 is 13 residues. The CDR3 sequence: CASSRNSQETQYF. As DNA, the CDR3 is TGCGCCAGCAGCCGAAACTCCCAAGAGACCCAGTACTTC.

This sequence joins TRBV4-1 and TRBJ2-7, with D tentatively TRBD1 (5 bases). The germline gives CDR1 MGHRA, CDR2 YSYEKL. The CDR3 contains 15 residues. The V gene lost 2 bases and the J gene lost 3 bases, with 14 bases spanning the gap. In DNA form, the CDR3 reads TGCGCCAGCAGCCAAATGGAACAGGTTTACTACGAGCAGTACTTC. Its translation is CASSQMEQVYYEQYF.

The chain joins TRBV10-3 to TRBJ1-5, with D unclear. Trimming cost V 3 bases and J 5 bases, with 8 bases left between them. Germline V CDR1 and CDR2: ENHRY, SYGVKD. The CDR3 length is 13 residues. The CDR3 DNA is TGTGCCATCAGTGAACGAGGGTATCAGCCCCAGCATTTT. Its translation is CAISERGYQPQHF.

The chain links TRBV28 to TRBJ1-4; no clear D. The ends were cut back, 5 bases at V and 5 bases at J, with 12 bases in the middle. The CDR3 runs 14 residues. Germline V lookup: CDR1 MDHEN, CDR2 SYDVKM. CDR3 nucleotides: TGTGCCAGCAGTCCCTTTCTCCTGAATGAAAAACTGTTTTTT. Amino acids: CASSPFLLNEKLFF.

The rearrangement joins TRBV18 to TRBJ2-2; tentatively, D is TRBD2 (5 bases). The V and J ends lost 4 bases and 6 bases respectively, with 12 bases between them. CDR1 and CDR2 from the germline V gene are KGHSH and LQKENI. The CDR3 has 14 amino acids. As DNA, the CDR3 is TGTGCCAGCTCACACGGGGAGTACGCCGGGGAGCTGTTTTTT. This codes for CASSHGEYAGELFF.

This clone was observed once. The V and J genes are TRBV2 and TRBJ2-5; TRBD2 might be the D (6 bases). Trimming pared 6 bases from V and 2 bases from J, leaving 13 bases between. CDR3 length equals 14 residues. Germline CDR1 reads SNHLY; CDR2 reads FYNNEI. The CDR3 region is CASSREWGQETQYF. CDR3 sequence (DNA): TGTGCCAGCAGCCGGGAGTGGGGGCAAGAGACCCAGTACTTC.

The CDR3 DNA sequence: TGCGCCAGCAGCCTGGACAGGGGGCCCTACGAGCAGTACTTC. It yields the protein CASSLDRGPYEQYF. The chain is built from TRBV4-1 and TRBJ2-7; TRBD1 matches 11 bases. Germline V gene sequence: CDR1 MGHRA, CDR2 YSYEKL. Germline trimming cut 4 bases from V and 2 bases from J; bases unmatched to any gene: 1. This CDR3 has 14 residues.